This T cell receptor beta chain is drawn from a study of T cell changes during pregnancy in multiple sclerosis. This clone has only a few counts. The method was immunoSEQ multiplex PCR; TCRdb's version includes in-frame clones alone and lacks a portion of them. The sample has under 50,000 clones; roughly 90% are singletons. V lost 4 bases and J lost 7, with 11 bases in between. The CDR3 runs to 12 residues. In germline, CDR1 is SGDLS, CDR2 YYNGEE. The rearrangement uses TRBV9 and TRBJ1-2, with a possible D match to TRBD1 (6 bases). The receptor comes from a female donor with multiple sclerosis, enrolled in a pregnancy study. This material consisted of CD8+ T cells from peripheral blood mononuclear cells, taken before pregnancy. CDR3 sequence: CASSNQGIGYTF. The CDR3 nucleotides read TGTGCCAGCAGCAACCAGGGGATTGGCTACACCTTC.